The 16 T cell receptor beta chains presented below share a single source sample, sequenced in a study of blood T cell repertoires in COVID-19. Assay used: immunoSEQ multiplex PCR; TCRdb lists only in-frame clones, some missing. The sample lists more than 90,000 clones, 80% to 85% occurring once. Specimen: peripheral blood. The source of these receptors is a man between 60 and 75 years old with acute or convalescent COVID-19.

The chain combines TRBV13 with TRBJ2-1; the D gene is possibly TRBD2 (5 bases). V was cut by 4 bases and J by 8 bases, with 15 bases left in between. Germline assignment: CDR1 PRHDT and CDR2 FYEKMQ (reference sequence). CDR3 length: 14 amino acids. Here the CDR3 reads CASSSTRVIYEQFF. The CDR3 bases are TGTGCCAGCAGCTCCACGAGGGTCATTTATGAGCAGTTCTTC.

The chain joins TRBV14 to TRBJ1-4, with D perhaps TRBD1 (5 bases). Trimming took 3 bases from V and 10 from J, leaving 18 bases between them. CDR1 SGHDN and CDR2 FVKESK come from the germline V gene. This CDR3 spans 15 amino acids. The CDR3 spells CASSHSGSVAGKLFF. The CDR3 DNA sequence: TGTGCCAGCAGCCACTCAGGGTCCGTTGCCGGAAAACTGTTTTTT.

The V gene is TRBV4-1, the J gene TRBJ1-5; TRBD1 matches at 7 bases. Germline CDR1 and CDR2: MGHRA and YSYEKL. Trimming took 1 base from V and 6 from J; bases not matched to a gene: 6. The CDR3 is 15 amino acids. In DNA, the CDR3 is TGCGCCAGCAGCCAAGGACAGGGTCAAGGTCAGCCCCAGCATTTT. Protein sequence: CASSQGQGQGQPQHF.

This clone has only a few counts. This chain connects TRBV18 to TRBJ1-1, with a weak D call TRBD1 (6 bases). V lost 6 bases and J lost 1, with 15 bases in between. Germline CDR1 reads KGHSH; CDR2 reads LQKENI. This CDR3 is 15 amino acids long. DNA of the CDR3: TGTGCCAGCTCCTCCGGAGGACAGAAGAACACTGAAGCTTTCTTT. Translated: CASSSGGQKNTEAFF.

The J gene is TRBJ1-1, the V gene TRBV7-9, with 10 bases matching TRBD1. Losses at the gene ends were 5 bases for V and 7 bases for J; bases not matched to a gene: 10. The CDR3 covers 15 residues. Per the germline V gene, CDR1 is SEHNR and CDR2 is FQNEAQ (reference sequence). The DNA for the CDR3 is TGTGCCAGCAGCCCAGGGACAGGGGATATTGGTGAAGCTTTCTTT. Encoded protein: CASSPGTGDIGEAFF.

At least ten counts were recorded for this clone. This rearrangement joins TRBV9 to TRBJ2-3; weak D call: TRBD1 (6 bases). In germline, CDR1 is SGDLS, CDR2 YYNGEE. The length of the CDR3 is 14 residues. Trimming shortened V by 6 bases and J by 2 bases, and 13 bases separated the two germline ends. CDR3 in amino acids: CASTQQGNTDTQYF. Written as DNA, the CDR3 is TGTGCCAGCACCCAACAGGGTAACACAGATACGCAGTATTTT.

The chain combines TRBV28 with TRBJ2-3; D might be TRBD2 (6 bases). Germline lookup yields CDR1 MDHEN and CDR2 SYDVKM. V was pared by 6 bases and J by 2 bases, with 15 bases between. The CDR3 length is 15 residues. The CDR3 nucleotides read TGTGCCAGCAGCCTTACGGGACTCGCCACAGATACGCAGTATTTT. Translated: CASSLTGLATDTQYF.

This chain uses TRBV3-1 (or the pseudogene TRBV3-2) with TRBJ1-1; 7 bases align to TRBD1. V shed 0 bases and J 11 bases; nucleotides not matched to a gene: 9. Germline values: CDR1 LGHDT, CDR2 YNNKEL (reference sequence). CDR3 size: 14 residues. This CDR3 reads CASSQDGRQGRAFF. The CDR3 bases are TGTGCCAGCAGCCAAGATGGCCGACAGGGAAGGGCTTTCTTT.

This chain uses TRBV6-4 with TRBJ2-3, with TRBD2 identical over 7 bases. CDR1 is MRHNA and CDR2 is SNTAGT in the germline V gene. There are 14 residues in the CDR3. J was trimmed by 5 bases and V by 0 bases; bases with no gene match: 2. The chain's CDR3 is CASSDSTGGDTQYF. The CDR3 DNA reads as TGTGCCAGCAGTGACTCTACGGGGGGAGATACGCAGTATTTT.

The V and J genes are TRBV27 and TRBJ1-1; no firm D call. Trimming took off 2 bases at V and 1 base at J, with 5 bases between the two ends. CDR3 length: 13 amino acids. Germline-derived CDR1 and CDR2 are MNHEY and SMNVEV (reference sequence). CDR3 bases: TGTGCCAGCAGTTTAACTAAGAACACTGAAGCTTTCTTT. Translation gives CASSLTKNTEAFF.

The chain couples TRBV7-8 to TRBJ2-7; 8 bases line up with TRBD2. Germline V lookup: CDR1 SGHVS, CDR2 FQNEAQ. The CDR3 loop spans 15 amino acids. V lost 2 bases and J lost 3; bases outside the gene matches: 6. The CDR3 DNA follows: TGTGCCAGCAGCTTACGGGAGGGGTTATACTACGAGCAGTACTTC. This translates into CASSLREGLYYEQYF.

The genes are TRBV2 and TRBJ2-1; 7 bases match TRBD1. The V and J ends lost 5 bases and 5 bases, in that order; junction bases with no gene match: 6. CDR1 SNHLY and CDR2 FYNNEI come from the germline V gene. The CDR3 has 14 residues. The CDR3 here is CASSSGTAHNEQFF. DNA for the CDR3: TGTGCCAGCAGTTCCGGGACAGCACACAATGAGCAGTTCTTC.

This clone was seen once. This chain uses TRBV7-9 with TRBJ2-3, with D perhaps matching TRBD2 (5 bases). The CDR3 length is 13 residues. Germline V gives CDR1 SEHNR, CDR2 FQNEAQ (reference sequence). V was clipped by 5 bases and J by 2 bases, with 8 bases between them. CDR3 amino acids: CASSQDSTDTQYF. CDR3 DNA: TGTGCCAGCAGCCAGGACTCCACAGATACGCAGTATTTT.

The rearrangement links TRBV4-1 to TRBJ2-2, with TRBD2 matching over 11 bases. The CDR3 consists of 18 residues. The germline gives CDR1 MGHRA, CDR2 YSYEKL. The V segment lost 4 bases and the J segment 1 base; nucleotides outside the gene matches: 8. The CDR3 DNA reads TGCGCCAGCAGCCGATTTCCGGGACTAGCGGTGAACACCGGGGAGCTGTTTTTT. Its translation: CASSRFPGLAVNTGELFF.

The table lists this clone with a few counts. The V gene is TRBV5-4, the J gene TRBJ1-6, with a tentative D call TRBD1 (5 bases). Trimming shortened V by 0 bases and J by 4 bases, and 8 bases separated the two germline ends. Germline assignment: CDR1 SGHNT and CDR2 YYREEE (reference sequence). This CDR3 has 15 amino acids. CDR3 bases: TGTGCCAGCAGCTTGGCCGCAGGGTATAATTCACCCCTCCACTTT. Its protein product is CASSLAAGYNSPLHF. The full variable domain, in which reference TRBV5-4 and TRBJ1-6 provide the parts outside the CDR3, is ETGVTQSPTHLIKTRGQQVTLRCSSQSGHNTVSWYQQALGQGPQFIFQYYREEENGRGNFPPRFSGLQFPNYSSELNVNALELDDSALYLCASSLAAGYNSPLHFGNGTRLTVT.

V gene TRBV27 combines with J gene TRBJ1-3; D gene ambiguous. Germline V lookup: CDR1 MNHEY, CDR2 SMNVEV (reference sequence). V lost 3 bases, J lost 0 bases, and 18 bases lay in between. The CDR3 is made up of 18 amino acids. The CDR3 DNA reads as TGTGCCAGCAGTTTCGATTATGCCACAGCTAACTCTGGAAACACCATATATTTT. Protein: CASSFDYATANSGNTIYF.